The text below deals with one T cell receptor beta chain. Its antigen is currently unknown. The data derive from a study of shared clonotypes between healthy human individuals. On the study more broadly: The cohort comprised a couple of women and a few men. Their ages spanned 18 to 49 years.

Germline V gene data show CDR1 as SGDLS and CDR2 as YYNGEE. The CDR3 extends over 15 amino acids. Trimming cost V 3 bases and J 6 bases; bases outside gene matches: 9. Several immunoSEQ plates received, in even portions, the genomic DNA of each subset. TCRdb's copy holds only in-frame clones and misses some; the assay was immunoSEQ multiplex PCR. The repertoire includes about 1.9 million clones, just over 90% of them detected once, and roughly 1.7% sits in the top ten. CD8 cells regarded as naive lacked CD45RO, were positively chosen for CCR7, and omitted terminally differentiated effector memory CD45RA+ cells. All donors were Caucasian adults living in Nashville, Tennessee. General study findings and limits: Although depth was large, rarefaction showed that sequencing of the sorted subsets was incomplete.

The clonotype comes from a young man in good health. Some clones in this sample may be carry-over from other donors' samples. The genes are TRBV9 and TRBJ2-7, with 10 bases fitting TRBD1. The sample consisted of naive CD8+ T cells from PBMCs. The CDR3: CASSATGGAGLEQYF. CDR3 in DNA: TGTGCCAGCAGCGCGACAGGGGGCGCAGGCCTCGAGCAGTACTTC.